The TCR beta chain described here comes from a study of blood T cell repertoires in COVID-19. As for the study in general: COVID-19 samples collected from the United States, Italy and Spain covered acute and convalescent phases. T cells, B-cell-depleted T cells, or PBMCs supplied cDNA or gDNA.

In the study's own analysis: Researchers report that nucleated cell counts were estimated from reference gene primer amplification. The method was immunoSEQ multiplex PCR; TCRdb's version includes in-frame clones alone and lacks a portion of them. Clonal size and the V and J genes are those of that table, whereas D and trimming came from the DNA. This sample has roughly 90,000 clones; 80% to 85% occur once, and the top ten carry more than 25%. This clone is a singleton in its sample. Germline values: CDR1 SGHDN, CDR2 FVKESK. V lost 4 bases to trimming and J lost 7 bases, with 20 bases between them. The CDR3 contains 15 residues.

The source material was peripheral blood. The chain carries TRBV14 and TRBJ2-7; the D gene could be TRBD1 or TRBD2 (6 bases each). The sequence came from a woman of 80 years or more with active or convalescent COVID-19. CDR3 loop: CASSPDRLRAGEQYF. CDR3 nucleotides: TGTGCCAGCAGCCCAGACAGGCTACGCGCGGGGGAGCAGTACTTC. The complete variable domain, with remaining parts taken from reference TRBV14 and TRBJ2-7, reads EAGVTQFPSHSVIEKGQTVTLRCDPISGHDNLYWYRRVMGKEIKFLLHFVKESKQDESGMPNNRFLAERTGGTYSTLKVQPAELEDSGVYFCASSPDRLRAGEQYFGPGTRLTVT.